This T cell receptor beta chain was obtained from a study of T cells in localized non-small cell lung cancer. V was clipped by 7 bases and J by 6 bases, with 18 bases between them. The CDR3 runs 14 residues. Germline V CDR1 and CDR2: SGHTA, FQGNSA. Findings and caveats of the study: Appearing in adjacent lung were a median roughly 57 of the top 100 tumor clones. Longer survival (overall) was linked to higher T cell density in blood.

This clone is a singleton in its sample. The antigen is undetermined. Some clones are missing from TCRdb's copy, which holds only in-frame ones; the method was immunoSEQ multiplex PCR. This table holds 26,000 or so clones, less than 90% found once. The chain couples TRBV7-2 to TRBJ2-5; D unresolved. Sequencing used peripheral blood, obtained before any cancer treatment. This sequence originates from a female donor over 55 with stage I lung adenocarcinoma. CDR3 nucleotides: TGTGCCAGCACCAAAGAGAGTCTAATAAAGACCCAGTACTTC. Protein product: CASTKESLIKTQYF. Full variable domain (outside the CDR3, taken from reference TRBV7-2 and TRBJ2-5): GAGVSQSPSNKVTEKGKDVELRCDPISGHTALYWYRQSLGQGLEFLIYFQGNSAPDKSGLPSDRFSAERTGGSVSTLTIQRTQQEDSAVYLCASTKESLIKTQYFGPGTRLLVL.